The T cell receptor beta chain under discussion was sequenced for a study of blood T cell repertoires in COVID-19. Study at large: Nucleic acid was either cDNA or gDNA, and it came from T cells, B-cell-depleted T cells, or PBMCs.

This CDR3 is 11 amino acids long. The V and J ends lost 4 bases and 14 bases respectively, with 12 bases between them. The germline gives CDR1 ENHRY, CDR2 SYGVKD. Original analysis: Estimation of nucleated cell counts relied on the amplification of reference gene primers. Clones were read by immunoSEQ multiplex PCR, and TCRdb kept only the in-frame ones, dropping some. The DNA was the basis for D and trimming; V, J and clone size are from that table. The sample lists 150,000 to 200,000 clones; approximately 80% were seen once. The chain employs TRBV10-3 and TRBJ2-1; tentative D call: TRBD1 (7 bases). The TCR sequence derives from a woman older than 75 with acute or convalescent COVID-19. The sequenced material came from peripheral blood. This chain's CDR3 is CAISGQGEEFF. CDR3 sequence (DNA): TGTGCCATCAGTGGGCAGGGGGAGGAGTTCTTC.